This T cell receptor (beta chain) was recorded in a study of post-analysis software for immune sequencing data. At the level of the study: The cohort encompassed relapsing-remitting, secondary progressive and progressive-relapsing multiple sclerosis disease courses.

In regard to this clonotype: Its specificity is not known.

Unique molecular identifiers were carried by the TCR beta cDNA libraries. TCRdb recomputed calls from the PCR reads with MiXCR, one row per CDR3 protein. The table includes a few hundred thousand distinct CDR3 sequences, 36% detected once. Study conclusions and caveats: Higher frequency in patients than in controls was seen for roughly five TRBV segments, with TRBV5-6, TRBV5-1 and TRBV20-1 among them. F-measure co-clustering was strong for batch-matched samples. Multiple sclerosis was associated with a significant reduction in normalized Chao1 diversity relative to controls.

Trimming took 6 bases from V and 7 from J, leaving 19 bases between them. The CDR3 totals 14 residues. The germline CDR1 and CDR2 sequences are SGHDN and FVKESK. Sequencing was performed on blood. The gene calls are TRBV14 and TRBJ2-7; possibly TRBD1 for D (5 bases). The receptor was isolated from a girl aged 10-17 years with multiple sclerosis. CDR3 DNA sequence: TGTGCCAGCAGTCAGCAGGGTTTGTACAATGAGCAGTACTTC. It yields the protein CASSQQGLYNEQYF.